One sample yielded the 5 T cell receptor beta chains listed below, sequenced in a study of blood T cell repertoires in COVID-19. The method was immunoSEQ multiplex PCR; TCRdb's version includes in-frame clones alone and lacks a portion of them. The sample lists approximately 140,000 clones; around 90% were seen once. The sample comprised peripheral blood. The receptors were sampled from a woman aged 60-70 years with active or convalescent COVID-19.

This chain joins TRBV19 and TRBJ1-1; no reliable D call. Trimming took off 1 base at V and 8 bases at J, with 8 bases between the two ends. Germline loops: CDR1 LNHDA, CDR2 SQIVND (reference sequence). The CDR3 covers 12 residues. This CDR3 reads CASSIGAAEAFF. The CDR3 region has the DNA TGTGCCAGTAGTATAGGGGCAGCCGAAGCTTTCTTT.

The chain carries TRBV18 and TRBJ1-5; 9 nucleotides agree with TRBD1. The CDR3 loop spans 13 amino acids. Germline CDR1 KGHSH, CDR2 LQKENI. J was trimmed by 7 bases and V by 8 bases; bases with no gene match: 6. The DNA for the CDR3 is TGTGCCAGCACACAGGGGGCTGGCCAGCCCCAGCATTTT. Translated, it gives CASTQGAGQPQHF.

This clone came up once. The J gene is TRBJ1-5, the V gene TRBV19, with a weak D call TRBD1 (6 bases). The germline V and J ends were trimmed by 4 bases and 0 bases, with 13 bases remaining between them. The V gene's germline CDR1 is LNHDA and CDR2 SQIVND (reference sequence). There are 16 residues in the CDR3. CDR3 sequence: CASSTGDNHSNQPQHF. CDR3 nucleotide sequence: TGTGCCAGTAGTACCGGGGACAATCATAGCAATCAGCCCCAGCATTTT.

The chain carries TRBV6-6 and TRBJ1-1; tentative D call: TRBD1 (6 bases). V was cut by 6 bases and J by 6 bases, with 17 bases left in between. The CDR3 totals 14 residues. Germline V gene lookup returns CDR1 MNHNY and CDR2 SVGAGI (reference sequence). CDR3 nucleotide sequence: TGTGCCAGCAGCCGAGAGGGGGATCTGGCTGAAGCTTTCTTT. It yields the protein CASSREGDLAEAFF.

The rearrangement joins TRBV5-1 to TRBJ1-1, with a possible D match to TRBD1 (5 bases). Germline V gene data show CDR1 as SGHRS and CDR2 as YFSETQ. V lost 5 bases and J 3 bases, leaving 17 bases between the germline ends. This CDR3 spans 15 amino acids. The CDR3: CASRAGVYTDTEAFF. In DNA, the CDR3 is TGCGCCAGCAGAGCGGGGGTGTACACGGACACTGAAGCTTTCTTT.